These 32 T cell receptor beta chains were all obtained from the same sample, sequenced in a study of regulatory T cells in long-lasting Graves disease. Building of the TCR beta libraries involved iRepertoire HTBI primers and Arm-PCR of CDR3 regions. TCRdb re-called the multiplex PCR reads through MiXCR, storing one row per CDR3 protein. The sample has some 250,000 distinct CDR3 sequences, approximately 20% seen once. Specified time point: newly diagnosed GD, antithyroid drugs for less than 3 months. Preparation of the TCR library used RNA extracted from PBMCs. This specimen was peripheral blood mononuclear cells (PBMCs), taken at new diagnosis, from a patient treated with antithyroid drugs. The receptors derive from a female donor with Graves disease.

Of note for this clonotype: A far larger clone differs by one base, so this is likely a read error. V and J are TRBV20-1 and TRBJ2-4; TRBD2 is a possible D gene (6 bases). The DNA end is more similar to TRBJ2-3, so the J call may be wrong. This CDR3 contains 14 residues. The germline gives CDR1 DFQATT, CDR2 SNEGSKA (reference sequence). The CDR3 sequence is CSAAGGVTADMQYF. The CDR3 DNA follows: TGCAGTGCTGCCGGCGGGGTAACGGCAGATATGCAGTATTTT.

About this clonotype itself: The DNA is left out, because the CDR3 cannot be placed on it with certainty; the CDR3 is given as TCRdb lists it. The gene calls are TRBV9 and TRBJ1-1; no check of the table's D call, TRBD1, against the DNA was made. 23 amino acids form the CDR3, both terminal residues included. The germline CDR1 and CDR2 sequences are SGDLS and YYNGEE. CDR3 loop: CASSVSGTGGGEQYFGPNTEAFF.

This clonotype was detected many times. For the CDR3, the DNA is TGTGCCACCAGTGCCCAAGGGACGATCCAAGAGACCCAGTACTTC. Protein product: CATSAQGTIQETQYF. V and J are TRBV24-1 and TRBJ2-5; D possibly uses TRBD1 or TRBD2 (5 bases each). The V gene lost 5 bases and the J gene lost 1 base, with 13 bases spanning the gap. The CDR3 consists of 15 residues. Germline lookup yields CDR1 KGHDR and CDR2 SFDVKD.

This clonotype was seen only a few times. Just one base apart from a much larger clone, this may be a read error. The V call is TRBV11-3, the J call TRBJ2-5; possibly TRBD2 for D (5 bases). The V end lost 4 bases, the J end lost 3 bases, and 12 bases lay between the germline ends. The length of the CDR3 is 14 residues. Germline values: CDR1 SGHNT, CDR2 YENEEA. This CDR3 reads CASSYTREKETQYF. DNA for the CDR3: TGTGCCAGCAGCTACACACGGGAAAAAGAGACCCAGTACTTC.

This clonotype was detected ten times or more. This chain connects TRBV29-1 to TRBJ2-1; 8 nucleotides match TRBD2. The CDR3 has 14 residues. V was pared by 5 bases and J by 3 bases, with 6 bases of the junction left unmatched. Per germline, CDR1 SQVTM and CDR2 ANQGSEA. CDR3 nucleotide sequence: TGCAGCGTTTTCACCGGGACTAGCTACAATGAGCAGTTCTTC. It specifies CSVFTGTSYNEQFF.

Many counts were recorded for this clonotype. The genes are TRBV20-1 and TRBJ2-5; 9 bases map to TRBD1. This CDR3 has 15 amino acids. V was clipped by 0 bases and J by 7 bases; unmatched bases: 9. CDR1 and CDR2 (germline): DFQATT, SNEGSKA (reference sequence). The CDR3 bases are TGCAGTGCTAGAGATCGGGACAGGGCGTATGCGACCCAGTACTTC. Translating it yields CSARDRDRAYATQYF.

In this sample, this clonotype turned up a few times. A much larger clone sits a single nucleotide away, making a read error possible. The chain combines TRBV11-2 with TRBJ2-7, with 8 bases fitting TRBD1. CDR1 and CDR2 from the germline V gene are SGHAT and FQNNGV. CDR3 length equals 14 residues. CDR3 sequence: CASSPGTGNYGQYF. The CDR3 nucleotides are TGTGCCAGCAGCCCCGGGACAGGCAACTACGGGCAGTACTTC.

The rearrangement uses TRBV10-3 and TRBJ1-1; possibly TRBD1 for D (5 bases). Germline lookup yields CDR1 ENHRY and CDR2 SYGVKD. Trimming shortened V by 8 bases and J by 3 bases, and 10 bases separated the two germline ends. This CDR3 has 12 residues. CDR3 DNA: TGTGCCATCGGGGCGGGGGACACTGAAGCTTTCTTT. Its protein is CAIGAGDTEAFF.

There are many counts of this clonotype. The chain combines TRBV20-1 with TRBJ1-1; maybe TRBD1 (5 bases). Trimming stripped 3 bases from V and 3 bases from J, with 14 bases between. Germline V CDR1 and CDR2: DFQATT, SNEGSKA (reference sequence). The CDR3 loop spans 14 amino acids. The CDR3 nucleotides read TGCAGTGCTAGGGAGAGGGGAGTCGACACTGAAGCTTTCTTT. This codes for CSARERGVDTEAFF.

This clonotype was recorded at least ten times. The chain links TRBV30 to TRBJ1-1; D might be TRBD1 (5 bases). Trimming removed 4 bases at V and 4 bases at J, with 10 bases between. The CDR3 covers 12 residues. The germline CDR1 and CDR2 sequences are GTSNPN and SVGIG (reference sequence). The CDR3 reads CAWTTGGTEAFF. CDR3 sequence (DNA): TGTGCCTGGACCACGGGGGGCACTGAAGCTTTCTTT.

This chain joins TRBV27 and TRBJ2-1; 16 nucleotides match TRBD2. This CDR3 is built from 18 residues. Losses at the gene ends were 3 bases for V and 6 bases for J; bases not matched to a gene: 8. CDR1 and CDR2 from the germline V gene are MNHEY and SMNVEV (reference sequence). The CDR3 region is CASSFHAGTSGRANEQFF. The CDR3, as DNA: TGTGCCAGCAGTTTCCACGCCGGGACTAGCGGGAGGGCCAATGAGCAGTTCTTC.

This clonotype occurred many times. The chain couples TRBV9 to TRBJ2-3; D is unresolved. CDR3 size: 13 residues. V was clipped by 0 bases and J by 2 bases, with 4 bases between them. Germline loops: CDR1 SGDLS, CDR2 YYNGEE. CDR3 sequence (DNA): TGTGCCAGCAGCGTAGAGTCCACAGATACGCAGTATTTT. As protein: CASSVESTDTQYF.

This clonotype was recorded at least ten times. This sequence joins TRBV19 and TRBJ1-5, with a tentative D call TRBD1 (6 bases). Between the trimmed V and J ends, which lost 8 bases and 0 bases, there was a span of 14 bases. Per the germline V gene, CDR1 is LNHDA and CDR2 is SQIVND (reference sequence). This CDR3 is 15 amino acids long. In DNA, the CDR3 is TGTGCCAGTCGCCCAGGGGATTATAGCAATCAGCCCCAGCATTTT. Protein: CASRPGDYSNQPQHF.

In its sample, this clonotype was seen many times. The J gene is TRBJ2-3, the V gene TRBV30, with D possibly being TRBD1 (5 bases). Between the trimmed V and J ends, which lost 2 bases and 4 bases, there was a span of 10 bases. The CDR3 is made up of 13 amino acids. Per germline, CDR1 GTSNPN and CDR2 SVGIG (reference sequence). The CDR3 nucleotides read TGTGCCTGGAGTAGGGGATTTCCAGATACGCAGTATTTT. Encoded protein: CAWSRGFPDTQYF. Full variable domain (outside the CDR3, taken from reference TRBV30 and TRBJ2-3): SQTIHQWPATLVQPVGSPLSLECTVEGTSNPNLYWYRQAAGRGLQLLFYSVGIGQISSEVPQNLSASRPQDRQFILSSKKLLLSDSGFYLCAWSRGFPDTQYFGPGTRLTVL.

This clonotype was counted ten times or more. V is TRBV6-1 and J is TRBJ1-4, with D possibly matching TRBD1 (5 bases). Trimming cost V 7 bases and J 1 base, with 10 bases left between them. The CDR3 totals 14 residues. Per the germline V gene, CDR1 is MNHNS and CDR2 is SASEGT. In nucleotides, the CDR3 is TGTGCCAGCAATGGCGGGGGAACTAATGAAAAACTGTTTTTT. It specifies CASNGGGTNEKLFF.

This clonotype occurred many times. V usage is TRBV19 and J usage is TRBJ1-1; D is ambiguous. Germline assignment: CDR1 LNHDA and CDR2 SQIVND (reference sequence). This CDR3 region has 13 residues. Trimming left V 8 bases short and J 1 base short, with 11 bases between. The CDR3 here is CASADRGNTEAFF. DNA of the CDR3: TGTGCCAGTGCCGACCGAGGGAACACTGAAGCTTTCTTT.

Turning to this clonotype: A much larger clone is a single base away; this may be a read error. The genes are TRBV20-1 and TRBJ2-7, with D uncertain. CDR1 and CDR2 (germline): DFQATT, SNEGSKA (reference sequence). Trimming cost V 1 base and J 5 bases, with 6 bases left between them. The CDR3 contains 11 residues. The CDR3 sequence: CSARGPNEQYF. Written as DNA, the CDR3 is TGCAGTGCTAGAGGACCGAACGAGCAGTACTTC.

This clonotype was detected ten times or more. The gene calls are TRBV20-1 and TRBJ2-5; 9 bases match TRBD2. This CDR3 has 13 residues. J was trimmed by 2 bases and V by 7 bases; bases with no gene match: 5. Germline V gives CDR1 DFQATT, CDR2 SNEGSKA (reference sequence). CDR3 region: CSVRLADQETQYF. The CDR3 DNA is TGCAGTGTAAGACTAGCGGATCAAGAGACCCAGTACTTC.

In its sample, this clonotype was seen a few times. The chain uses TRBV30 and TRBJ1-5; D is perhaps TRBD1 (5 bases). Per germline, CDR1 GTSNPN and CDR2 SVGIG (reference sequence). This CDR3 has 13 residues. V lost 5 bases and J lost 9, with 17 bases in between. For the CDR3, the DNA is TGTGCCTGGCAACGATCAGGGAGCGGGCCCCAGCATTTT. Its translation: CAWQRSGSGPQHF.

This clonotype was found many times. V and J are TRBV18 and TRBJ2-5, with TRBD2 as a possible D gene (5 bases). The CDR3 extends over 15 amino acids. CDR1 and CDR2 from the germline V gene are KGHSH and LQKENI. Trimming cost V 2 bases and J 0 bases, with 10 bases left between them. CDR3 sequence: CASSPDGLDQETQYF. DNA for the CDR3: TGTGCCAGCTCACCAGACGGACTCGACCAAGAGACCCAGTACTTC.

This clonotype has at least ten counts. The chain carries TRBV2 and TRBJ2-7; TRBD2 might be the D (6 bases). V dropped 2 bases and J dropped 2 bases, with 13 bases sitting between them. This CDR3 region has 15 residues. Germline CDR1 SNHLY, CDR2 FYNNEI. The CDR3 loop reads CASSEPGTAAYEQYF. CDR3 bases: TGTGCCAGCAGTGAACCCGGGACTGCAGCCTACGAGCAGTACTTC.

The V and J genes are TRBV5-4 and TRBJ2-3, with 12 bases identical to TRBD2. Germline loops: CDR1 SGHNT, CDR2 YYREEE (reference sequence). Trimming at V came to 1 base and at J to 4 bases, leaving 7 bases not matched to a gene. This CDR3 contains 17 residues. In nucleotides, the CDR3 is TGTGCCAGCAGCTTGCCTAGCGGGAGGGCCCCCCCAGATACGCAGTATTTT. Its translation: CASSLPSGRAPPDTQYF.

This clonotype was seen a few times. The CDR3 nucleotides are TGCGCCAGCAGGAGACAAGGCGAAAGCGAGCAGTACTTC. Amino acid sequence: CASRRQGESEQYF. The chain carries TRBV4-1 and TRBJ2-7; D remains ambiguous. The CDR3 length is 13 residues. CDR1 is MGHRA and CDR2 is YSYEKL in the germline V gene. V dropped 6 bases and J dropped 6 bases, with 15 bases sitting between them.

As for this clonotype: This may be a read error: a much more frequent sequence differs by one nucleotide. The chain combines TRBV14 with TRBJ2-1; D gene uncertain. The CDR3 loop spans 13 amino acids. Germline V gives CDR1 SGHDN, CDR2 FVKESK. Here the CDR3 reads CASSQQSYSEQFF. The CDR3 DNA sequence: TGTGCCAGCAGCCAACAGTCCTACAGTGAGCAGTTCTTC.

This clonotype was seen repeatedly, ten times or more. This sequence joins TRBV5-1 and TRBJ2-3; D gene uncertain. The V gene lost 6 bases and the J gene lost 5 bases, with 19 bases spanning the gap. CDR3 size: 15 residues. From germline, CDR1 is SGHRS and CDR2 YFSETQ. The CDR3 nucleotides read TGCGCCAGCACCCCTCTTCGGCAGCCAGTAGATACGCAGTATTTT. Translation gives CASTPLRQPVDTQYF.

This clonotype occurred many times. The gene calls are TRBV20-1 and TRBJ2-7; 7 bases map to TRBD2. With V trimmed by 1 base and J by 3 bases, 3 bases remained unmatched. The CDR3 extends over 13 amino acids. Germline V gene data show CDR1 as DFQATT and CDR2 as SNEGSKA (reference sequence). CDR3 coding DNA: TGCAGTGCTAGAGGGACTAGTTACTACGAGCAGTACTTC. Translated: CSARGTSYYEQYF.

The sample holds many counts of this clonotype. V gene TRBV20-1 combines with J gene TRBJ2-1, with a possible D match to TRBD1 (6 bases). The CDR3 is made up of 15 amino acids. Germline lookup yields CDR1 DFQATT and CDR2 SNEGSKA (reference sequence). The V gene lost 0 bases and the J gene lost 4 bases, with 13 bases spanning the gap. The CDR3 DNA reads as TGCAGTGCTAGAGATGGGGGCGGACAGTACAATGAGCAGTTCTTC. Translating gives CSARDGGGQYNEQFF.

This clonotype was counted many times. The chain combines TRBV6-1 with TRBJ2-7; 8 bases match TRBD1. With 0 bases clipped from V and 3 bases from J, the junction kept 7 bases outside the gene matches. Germline V gene sequence: CDR1 MNHNS, CDR2 SASEGT. This CDR3 is built from 16 residues. The CDR3 protein is CASSEALQGAVYEQYF. The CDR3 nucleotides read TGTGCCAGCAGTGAAGCGCTCCAGGGGGCGGTCTACGAGCAGTACTTC.

This clonotype was seen repeatedly, ten times or more. V gene TRBV10-1 combines with J gene TRBJ2-7; tentatively, D is TRBD1 or TRBD2 (5 bases each). CDR1 and CDR2 from the germline V gene are WNHNN and SYGVQD (reference sequence). Trimming shortened V by 0 bases and J by 1 base, and 13 bases separated the two germline ends. The CDR3 has 16 residues. This CDR3 is CASSESDKRLSYEQYF. The DNA for the CDR3 is TGCGCCAGCAGTGAGTCGGACAAGCGGTTGTCCTACGAGCAGTACTTC.

This clonotype was seen ten or more times. The rearrangement links TRBV15 to TRBJ2-3; D is perhaps TRBD2 (7 bases). CDR1 and CDR2 (germline): LNHNV, YYDKDF (reference sequence). This CDR3 has 14 amino acids. V was shortened by 2 bases and J by 8 bases, with 14 bases between the two germline ends. The chain's CDR3 is CATSRQKGGSTQYF. CDR3 DNA: TGTGCCACCAGCAGACAGAAGGGGGGGAGTACGCAGTATTTT.

This clonotype was seen repeatedly, ten times or more. CDR3 in DNA: TGTGCCAGTAGGCTAGAAGCTTTCTTT. Its translation: CASRLEAFF. The V call is TRBV19, the J call TRBJ1-1, with D hard to call. Trimming took 6 bases from V and 8 from J, leaving 4 bases between them. This CDR3 contains 9 residues. CDR1 is LNHDA, CDR2 SQIVND, per germline (reference sequence).

This clonotype was picked up many times. The V and J genes are TRBV11-2 and TRBJ2-3; D gene uncertain. Trimming took 3 bases from V and 0 from J, leaving 16 bases between them. The CDR3 length is 17 residues. The germline gives CDR1 SGHAT, CDR2 FQNNGV. In nucleotides, the CDR3 is TGTGCCAGCAGCTTTTCCTTAGCAAGTTCGAGCACAGATACGCAGTATTTT. The encoded protein is CASSFSLASSSTDTQYF.